Listed here is a single T cell receptor (beta chain). No antigen is known for it. This may be a read error: a much more frequent sequence differs by one nucleotide. These data originate in a study of blood T cells in healthy people across ages. Study outcomes and limitations: There were more naive CD4+ cells and higher diversity in long-lived donors than in aged donors. Diversity of TCR beta per million T cells declined in a roughly linear way with age.

With a J-beta primer mix and a sample-barcoded 5' primer, a second PCR ran roughly 6 to 12 cycles. TCRdb reprocessed the 5' RACE reads with MiXCR, giving one entry per CDR3 protein. This repertoire shows hundreds of thousands of distinct CDR3 sequences, roughly 26% found once; its top ten account for 17%. Input material: blood. This receptor was obtained from an elderly woman in good health.

CDR3 sequence (DNA): TGTGCCAGCAGCTTACTACAGGAGCAGTACTTC. Translating gives CASSLLQEQYF. The rearrangement links TRBV11-2 to TRBJ2-7, with D uncertain. The CDR3 is 11 amino acids. V was shortened by 2 bases and J by 7 bases, with 6 bases between the two germline ends. Germline V CDR1 and CDR2: SGHAT, FQNNGV.